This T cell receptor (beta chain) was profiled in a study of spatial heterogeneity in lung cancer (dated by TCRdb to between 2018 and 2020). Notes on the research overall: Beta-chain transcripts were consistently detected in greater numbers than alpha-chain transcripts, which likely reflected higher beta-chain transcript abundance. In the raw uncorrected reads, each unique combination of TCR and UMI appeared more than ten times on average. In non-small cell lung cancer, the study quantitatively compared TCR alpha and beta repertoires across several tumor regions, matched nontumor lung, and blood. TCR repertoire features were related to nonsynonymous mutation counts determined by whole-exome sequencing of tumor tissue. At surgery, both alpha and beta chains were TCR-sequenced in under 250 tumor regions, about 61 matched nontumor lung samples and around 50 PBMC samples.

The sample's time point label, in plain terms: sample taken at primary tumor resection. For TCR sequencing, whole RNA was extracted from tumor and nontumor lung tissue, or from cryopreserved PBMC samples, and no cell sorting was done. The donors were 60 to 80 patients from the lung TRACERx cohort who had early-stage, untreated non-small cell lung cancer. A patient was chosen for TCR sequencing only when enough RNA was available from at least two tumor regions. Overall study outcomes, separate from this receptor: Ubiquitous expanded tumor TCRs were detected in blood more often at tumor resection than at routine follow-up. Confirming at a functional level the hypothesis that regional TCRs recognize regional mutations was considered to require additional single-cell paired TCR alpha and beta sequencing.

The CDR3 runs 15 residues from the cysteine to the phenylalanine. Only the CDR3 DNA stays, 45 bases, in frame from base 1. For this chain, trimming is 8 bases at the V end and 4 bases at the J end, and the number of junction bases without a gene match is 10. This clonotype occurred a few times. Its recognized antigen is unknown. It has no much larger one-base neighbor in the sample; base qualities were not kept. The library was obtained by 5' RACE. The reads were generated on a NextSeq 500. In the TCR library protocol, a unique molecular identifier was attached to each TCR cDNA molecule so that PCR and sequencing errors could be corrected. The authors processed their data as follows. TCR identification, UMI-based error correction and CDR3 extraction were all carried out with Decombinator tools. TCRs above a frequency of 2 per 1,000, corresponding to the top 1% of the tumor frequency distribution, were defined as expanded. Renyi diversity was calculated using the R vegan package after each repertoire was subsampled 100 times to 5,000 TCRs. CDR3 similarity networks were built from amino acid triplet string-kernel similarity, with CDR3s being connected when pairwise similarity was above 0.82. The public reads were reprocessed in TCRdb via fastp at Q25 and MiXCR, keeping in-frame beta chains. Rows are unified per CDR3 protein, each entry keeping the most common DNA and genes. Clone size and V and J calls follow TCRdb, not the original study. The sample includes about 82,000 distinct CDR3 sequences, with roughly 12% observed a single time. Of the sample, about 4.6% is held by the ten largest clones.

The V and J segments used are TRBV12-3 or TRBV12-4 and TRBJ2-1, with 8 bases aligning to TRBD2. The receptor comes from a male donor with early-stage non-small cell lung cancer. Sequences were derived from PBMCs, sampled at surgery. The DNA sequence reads TGTGCCAGCGGCCCGTCGGCTAGCGGGTACAATGAGCAGTTCTTC. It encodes CASGPSASGYNEQFF.